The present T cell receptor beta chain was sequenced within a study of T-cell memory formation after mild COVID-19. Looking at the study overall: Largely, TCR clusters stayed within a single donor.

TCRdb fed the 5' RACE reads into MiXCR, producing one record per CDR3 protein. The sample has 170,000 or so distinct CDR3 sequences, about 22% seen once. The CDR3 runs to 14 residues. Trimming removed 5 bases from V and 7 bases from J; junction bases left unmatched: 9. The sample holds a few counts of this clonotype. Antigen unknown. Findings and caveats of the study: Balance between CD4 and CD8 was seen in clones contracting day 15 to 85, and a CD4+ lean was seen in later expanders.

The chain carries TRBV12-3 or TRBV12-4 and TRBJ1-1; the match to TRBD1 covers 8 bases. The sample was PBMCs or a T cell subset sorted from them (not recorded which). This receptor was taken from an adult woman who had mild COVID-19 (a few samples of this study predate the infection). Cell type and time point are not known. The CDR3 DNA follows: TGTGCCAGCAGTCCACCGGGACAGGCTGGTGAAGCTTTCTTT. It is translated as CASSPPGQAGEAFF.